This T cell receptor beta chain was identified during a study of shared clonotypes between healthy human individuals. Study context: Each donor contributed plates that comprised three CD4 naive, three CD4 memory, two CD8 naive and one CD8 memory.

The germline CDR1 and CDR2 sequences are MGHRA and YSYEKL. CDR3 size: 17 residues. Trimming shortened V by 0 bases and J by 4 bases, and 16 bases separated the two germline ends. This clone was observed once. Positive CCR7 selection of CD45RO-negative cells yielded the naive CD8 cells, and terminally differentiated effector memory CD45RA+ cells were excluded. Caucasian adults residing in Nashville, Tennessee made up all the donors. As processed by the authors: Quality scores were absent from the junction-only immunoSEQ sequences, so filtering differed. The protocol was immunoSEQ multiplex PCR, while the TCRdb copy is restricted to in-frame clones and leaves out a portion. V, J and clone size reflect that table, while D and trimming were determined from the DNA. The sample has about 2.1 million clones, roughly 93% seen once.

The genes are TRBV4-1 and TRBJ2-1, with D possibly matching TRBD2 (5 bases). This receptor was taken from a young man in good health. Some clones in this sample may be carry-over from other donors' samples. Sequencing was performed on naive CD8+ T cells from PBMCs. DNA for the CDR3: TGCGCCAGCAGCCAAGACAGGAGGCCAGCTGGATACAATGAGCAGTTCTTC. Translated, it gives CASSQDRRPAGYNEQFF.